These 24 T cell receptor beta chains were sequenced from one sample in a study of T cells in Graves' hyperthyroidism and ophthalmopathy. From RNA transcripts, TCR beta CDR3 regions were amplified. The study used the HTBI primer set for a first-round RT-PCR of the TCR CDR3. MiXCR was run by TCRdb on the multiplex PCR reads, yielding one entry per CDR3 protein. The sample lists around 660,000 distinct CDR3 sequences, roughly 46% occurring once. Source material: peripheral blood or thyroid tissue (not recorded which). The origin of the receptors is an adult man with Graves' disease, either hyperthyroidism or ophthalmopathy (not recorded which).

Remarks on this clonotype: A much larger clone differs by one base, so this may be a read error. The genes are TRBV29-1 and TRBJ2-7; 7 nucleotides match TRBD1. The CDR3 has 13 residues. J gave up 5 bases and V 3 bases, and 7 bases lay outside the gene matches. CDR1 SQVTM and CDR2 ANQGSEA come from the germline V gene. For the CDR3, the DNA is TGCAGCGTTGAGGCAGGGGGTACCCACGAGCAGTACTTC. Residues: CSVEAGGTHEQYF.

This clonotype has a handful of counts. The chain joins TRBV12-3 or TRBV12-4 to TRBJ1-3; TRBD1 might be the D (5 bases). V was trimmed by 6 bases and J by 2 bases, leaving 14 bases between them. This CDR3 is 15 amino acids long. CDR3 nucleotide sequence: TGTGCCAGCAGCATCCGAGGCAGGGCTGGAAACACCATATATTTT. It translates to CASSIRGRAGNTIYF.

This rearrangement joins TRBV2 to TRBJ1-4; TRBD1 aligns across 9 bases. CDR3 size: 18 residues. V lost 6 bases to trimming and J lost 0 bases; unmatched junction nucleotides: 11. Germline CDR1 SNHLY, CDR2 FYNNEI. The CDR3 spells CASSDPGTGISTNEKLFF. The CDR3 region has the DNA TGTGCCAGCAGCGACCCCGGGACAGGGATTTCAACTAATGAAAAACTGTTTTTT.

This clonotype was seen a single time. The chain links TRBV11-1 to TRBJ1-3; D uncertain. The CDR3 is 10 residues long. V was cut by 11 bases and J by 8 bases, with 10 bases left in between. Germline V gives CDR1 SGHAT, CDR2 FQDESV (reference sequence). The CDR3, as DNA: TGTGCCTCCTATGGCTACACCATATATTTT. Amino acids: CASYGYTIYF.

The gene calls are TRBV19 and TRBJ1-4; D unresolved. Trimming shortened V by 3 bases and J by 6 bases, and 8 bases separated the two germline ends. Germline-derived CDR1 and CDR2 are LNHDA and SQIVND (reference sequence). The CDR3 loop spans 13 amino acids. In DNA form, the CDR3 reads TGTGCCAGTAGTATTGGCGGGCATGAAAAACTGTTTTTT. Protein sequence: CASSIGGHEKLFF.

J is TRBJ1-3 and V is TRBV7-8; 11 nucleotides match TRBD1. Germline CDR1 is SGHVS and CDR2 is FQNEAQ. The CDR3 has 17 amino acids. The J segment lost 4 bases and the V segment lost 2 bases, leaving 7 bases of the junction unmatched. The CDR3 region is CASSLYGQGARGNTIYF. CDR3 nucleotide sequence: TGTGCCAGCAGCTTATATGGACAGGGGGCTCGAGGAAACACCATATATTTT.

In its sample, this clonotype was seen a few times. The chain has TRBV5-1 and TRBJ2-7; maybe TRBD2 (6 bases). With 0 bases removed from V and 2 bases from J, the gap between germline ends came to 15 bases. The germline V gene encodes CDR1 SGHRS and CDR2 YFSETQ. The CDR3 has 16 amino acids. CDR3 sequence reads: CASSLAPGTATYEQYF. CDR3 DNA sequence: TGCGCCAGCAGCTTGGCCCCCGGGACTGCTACCTACGAGCAGTACTTC.

The chain links TRBV2 to TRBJ1-5, with 7 bases matching TRBD1. This CDR3 contains 12 residues. CDR1 is SNHLY, CDR2 FYNNEI, per germline. V was clipped by 11 bases and J by 2 bases; unmatched bases: 3. The chain's CDR3 is CAAGTGNQPQHF. The CDR3 DNA follows: TGTGCCGCCGGGACAGGCAATCAGCCCCAGCATTTT.

The chain couples TRBV10-3 to TRBJ1-2; 7 bases are a match to TRBD1. This CDR3 has 15 amino acids. Looked up from germline, CDR1 is ENHRY and CDR2 is SYGVKD. With V trimmed by 4 bases and J by 1 base, 6 bases remained unmatched. The CDR3 DNA reads TGTGCCATCAGTGCCGGGACAGCTCTTAACTATGGCTACACCTTC. Amino acid sequence: CAISAGTALNYGYTF.

This clonotype was observed many times. The chain joins TRBV7-9 to TRBJ2-7, with TRBD2 as a possible D gene (5 bases). Germline V CDR1 and CDR2: SEHNR, FQNEAQ (reference sequence). V was pared by 1 base and J by 2 bases, with 12 bases between. CDR3 size: 15 residues. CDR3 sequence reads: CASSLVAGTTYEQYF. The CDR3 DNA follows: TGTGCCAGCAGCTTAGTGGCGGGCACGACCTACGAGCAGTACTTC.

This clonotype was detected many times. The chain combines TRBV5-1 with TRBJ1-1; D is unclear. Germline lookup yields CDR1 SGHRS and CDR2 YFSETQ. The CDR3 length is 14 residues. Trimming cost V 0 bases and J 0 bases, with 6 bases left between them. CDR3 in DNA: TGCGCCAGCAGCTTGGACAGCCTGAACACTGAAGCTTTCTTT. This translates into CASSLDSLNTEAFF.

V usage is TRBV29-1 and J usage is TRBJ1-4; 9 nucleotides match TRBD1. The CDR3 has 14 amino acids. Per germline, CDR1 SQVTM and CDR2 ANQGSEA. Trimming cost V 6 bases and J 8 bases; bases outside gene matches: 10. The CDR3, as DNA: TGCAGCGTATTGGGACAGGGAAGTGTCGAAAAACTGTTTTTT. Residues: CSVLGQGSVEKLFF. Full variable domain (rest looked up from reference TRBV29-1 and TRBJ1-4): SAVISQKPSRDICQRGTSLTIQCQVDSQVTMMFWYRQQPGQSLTLIATANQGSEATYESGFVIDKFPISRPNLTFSTLTVSNMSPEDSSIYLCSVLGQGSVEKLFFGSGTQLSVL.

This clonotype was detected only a few times. The chain joins TRBV5-4 to TRBJ2-5; tentative D call: TRBD1 (7 bases). The V end was cut by 5 bases, the J end by 4 bases, with 15 bases between. Germline loops: CDR1 SGHNT, CDR2 YYREEE (reference sequence). This CDR3 comprises 14 residues. CDR3 in amino acids: CASRPAQGGETQYF. The CDR3 DNA follows: TGTGCCAGCAGGCCAGCTCAGGGGGGAGAGACCCAGTACTTC.

This clonotype was observed many times. V and J are TRBV9 and TRBJ2-5; 12 bases agree with TRBD2. V trimming: 2 bases; J trimming: 5 bases; junction bases outside the gene matches: 4. Germline values: CDR1 SGDLS, CDR2 YYNGEE. This CDR3 contains 15 residues. In nucleotides, the CDR3 is TGTGCCAGCAGCGTCTCTAGCGGGGGGGCTGAGACCCAGTACTTC. Protein sequence: CASSVSSGGAETQYF.

This clonotype was observed at least ten times. The J gene is TRBJ1-2, the V gene TRBV7-8; D ambiguous. Trimming cost V 3 bases and J 4 bases, with 12 bases left between them. In germline, CDR1 is SGHVS, CDR2 FQNEAQ. The CDR3 has 14 residues. The CDR3 reads CASSLVTATYGYTF. The CDR3 nucleotides read TGTGCCAGCAGCTTGGTTACGGCAACCTATGGCTACACCTTC. The full variable domain, its missing parts supplied by reference TRBV7-8 and TRBJ1-2, is GAGVSQSPRYKVAKRGQDVALRCDPISGHVSLFWYQQALGQGPEFLTYFQNEAQLDKSGLPSDRFFAERPEGSVSTLKIQRTQQEDSAVYLCASSLVTATYGYTFGSGTRLTVV.

With regard to this clonotype: A read error may produce the germline difference seen at one junction end. V gene TRBV20-1 combines with J gene TRBJ1-2; tentative D call: TRBD1 (5 bases). In germline, CDR1 is DFQATT, CDR2 SNEGSKA (reference sequence). This CDR3 has 10 residues. The DNA for the CDR3 is TGCAGTGCTCTCAGGGAAGGGGACTACTTC. It translates to CSALREGDYF.

This clonotype was recorded many times. The J gene is TRBJ1-2, the V gene TRBV24-1; 10 positions match TRBD1. V lost 4 bases and J lost 4; bases outside the gene matches: 8. Germline CDR1 is KGHDR and CDR2 is SFDVKD. The CDR3 consists of 16 residues. The CDR3 is CATSDRDRGEGYGYTF. The CDR3 DNA reads as TGTGCCACCAGTGACAGGGACAGGGGCGAGGGCTATGGCTACACCTTC.

The chain uses TRBV7-9 and TRBJ1-1; D is undetermined. The CDR3 has 16 amino acids. Trimming pared 1 base from V and 1 base from J, leaving 13 bases between. CDR1 SEHNR and CDR2 FQNEAQ come from the germline V gene (reference sequence). The chain's CDR3 is CASSLGFAGQNTEAFF. DNA of the CDR3: TGTGCCAGCAGCTTAGGGTTCGCGGGTCAGAACACTGAAGCTTTCTTT. The full variable domain, with the rest looked up from reference TRBV7-9 and TRBJ1-1, is DTGVSQNPRHKITKRGQNVTFRCDPISEHNRLYWYRQTLGQGPEFLTYFQNEAQLEKSRLLSDRFSAERPKGSFSTLEIQRTEQGDSAMYLCASSLGFAGQNTEAFFGQGTRLTVV.

The rearrangement joins TRBV15 to TRBJ1-4; 7 bases align to TRBD1. This CDR3 is 17 amino acids long. With V trimmed by 0 bases and J by 6 bases, 10 bases remained unmatched. Germline assignment: CDR1 LNHNV and CDR2 YYDKDF (reference sequence). CDR3 in amino acids: CATSRDLTGRQDEKLFF. In DNA form, the CDR3 reads TGTGCCACCAGCAGAGATCTGACAGGGAGGCAAGATGAAAAACTGTTTTTT.

The chain recombines TRBV7-9 with TRBJ1-6; possible D gene TRBD1, 5 bases. Germline assignment: CDR1 SEHNR and CDR2 FQNEAQ (reference sequence). The CDR3 spans 17 residues. V was trimmed by 4 bases and J by 6 bases, leaving 19 bases between them. The CDR3 here is CASSSDSGLGANSPLHF. In nucleotides, the CDR3 is TGTGCCAGCAGCTCCGACTCCGGGCTTGGGGCTAATTCACCCCTCCACTTT.

The J gene is TRBJ1-2, the V gene TRBV7-2; 10 bases line up with TRBD1. This CDR3 is 15 amino acids long. Trimming took 5 bases from V and 4 from J; bases not matched to a gene: 7. Germline CDR1 SGHTA, CDR2 FQGNSA. DNA for the CDR3: TGTGCCAGCAGCGCCCCGGGACAGGGGATCTATGGCTACACCTTC. Translation: CASSAPGQGIYGYTF.

The chain recombines TRBV2 with TRBJ1-2; D is unclear. Looked up from germline, CDR1 is SNHLY and CDR2 is FYNNEI. This CDR3 has 14 residues. Trimming pared 3 bases from V and 5 bases from J, leaving 13 bases between. The CDR3 spells CASSEDGVGYGYTF. The CDR3 DNA follows: TGTGCCAGCAGTGAGGACGGAGTCGGGTATGGCTACACCTTC.

This clonotype was counted ten times or more. The chain recombines TRBV20-1 with TRBJ1-2, with TRBD1 matching over 7 bases. Germline V CDR1 and CDR2: DFQATT, SNEGSKA (reference sequence). V was pared by 6 bases and J by 8 bases, with 12 bases of the junction left unmatched. The CDR3 sequence is 13 residues long. CDR3 in DNA: TGCAGTGCCACGAACACAGGGGACAGAGGCTACACCTTC. It is translated as CSATNTGDRGYTF.

This rearrangement joins TRBV19 to TRBJ1-1, with unresolved D. This CDR3 is 13 amino acids long. Per germline, CDR1 LNHDA and CDR2 SQIVND (reference sequence). V was clipped by 1 base and J by 3 bases, with 6 bases between them. CDR3 bases: TGTGCCAGTAGTATAGCACCGCACACTGAAGCTTTCTTT. Encoded protein: CASSIAPHTEAFF.